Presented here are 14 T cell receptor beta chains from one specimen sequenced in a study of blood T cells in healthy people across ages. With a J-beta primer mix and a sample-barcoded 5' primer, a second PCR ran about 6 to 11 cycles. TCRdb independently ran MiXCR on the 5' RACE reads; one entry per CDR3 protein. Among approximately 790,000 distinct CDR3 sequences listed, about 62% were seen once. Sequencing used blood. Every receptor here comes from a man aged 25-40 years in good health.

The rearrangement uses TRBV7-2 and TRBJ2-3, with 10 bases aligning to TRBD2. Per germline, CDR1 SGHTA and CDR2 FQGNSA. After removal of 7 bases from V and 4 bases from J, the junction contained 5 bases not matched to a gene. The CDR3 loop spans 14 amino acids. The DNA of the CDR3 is TGTGCCAGCAATAGCGGGGGGTGGGCAGATACGCAGTATTTT. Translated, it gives CASNSGGWADTQYF.

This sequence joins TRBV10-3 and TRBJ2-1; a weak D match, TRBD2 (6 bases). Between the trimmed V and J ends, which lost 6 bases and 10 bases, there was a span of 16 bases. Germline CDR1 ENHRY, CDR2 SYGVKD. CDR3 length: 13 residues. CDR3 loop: CAISSGDHREQFF. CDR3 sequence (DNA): TGTGCCATCAGCTCGGGGGATCATAGGGAGCAGTTCTTC.

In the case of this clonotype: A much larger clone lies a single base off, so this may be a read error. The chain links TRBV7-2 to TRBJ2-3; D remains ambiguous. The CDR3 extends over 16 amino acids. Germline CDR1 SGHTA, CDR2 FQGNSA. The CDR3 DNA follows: TGTGCCAGCGGCTTAGCATACCTCCCTAGAACAGATACGCAGTATTTT. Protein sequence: CASGLAYLPRTDTQYF.

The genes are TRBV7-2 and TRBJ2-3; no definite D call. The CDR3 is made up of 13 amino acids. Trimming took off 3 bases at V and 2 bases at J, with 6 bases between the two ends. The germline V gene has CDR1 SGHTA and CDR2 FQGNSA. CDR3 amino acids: CASSLVYTDTQYF. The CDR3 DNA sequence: TGTGCCAGCAGCTTGGTATACACAGATACGCAGTATTTT.

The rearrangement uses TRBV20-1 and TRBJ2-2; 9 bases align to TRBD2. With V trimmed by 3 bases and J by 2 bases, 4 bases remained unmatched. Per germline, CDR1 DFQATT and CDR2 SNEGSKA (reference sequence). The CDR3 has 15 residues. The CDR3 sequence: CSASSGGPNTGELFF. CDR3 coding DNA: TGCAGTGCTAGTAGCGGGGGCCCAAACACCGGGGAGCTGTTTTTT.

The CDR3 nucleotides read TGCGCCAGCAGCCGGAGAGGACTAGCGGGGGTCACCGCGAAGTCCTACAATGAGCAGTTCTTC. Its protein is CASSRRGLAGVTAKSYNEQFF. This rearrangement joins TRBV4-1 to TRBJ2-1, with TRBD2 matching 13 bases. V shed 4 bases, J shed 1 base, and the junction held 16 bases outside the gene matches. The CDR3 contains 21 residues. CDR1 MGHRA and CDR2 YSYEKL come from the germline V gene.

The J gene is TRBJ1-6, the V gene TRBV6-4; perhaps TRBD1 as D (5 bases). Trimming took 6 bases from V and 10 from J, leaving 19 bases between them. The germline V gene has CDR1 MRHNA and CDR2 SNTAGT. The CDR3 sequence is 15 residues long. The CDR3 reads CASRSRDGSGSPLHF. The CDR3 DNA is TGTGCCAGCAGATCACGGGACGGCTCGGGCTCACCCCTCCACTTT.

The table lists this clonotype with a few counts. The CDR3 coding sequence is TGCAGTGCCGTACTAGCGGGGCTAGCCAAAAACATTCAGTACTTC. Translation: CSAVLAGLAKNIQYF. This sequence joins TRBV20-1 and TRBJ2-4, with 10 bases identical to TRBD2. From germline, CDR1 is DFQATT and CDR2 SNEGSKA (reference sequence). The CDR3 runs 15 residues. With 6 bases clipped from V and 0 bases from J, the junction kept 5 bases outside the gene matches.

The CDR3 sequence: CASSQVAGAYNEQFF. For the CDR3, the DNA is TGTGCCAGCAGCCAGGTGGCGGGGGCCTACAATGAGCAGTTCTTC. The chain links TRBV7-2 to TRBJ2-1; 7 nucleotides match TRBD2. Per the germline V gene, CDR1 is SGHTA and CDR2 is FQGNSA. The CDR3 is 15 residues long. V was clipped by 5 bases and J by 2 bases; unmatched bases: 6.

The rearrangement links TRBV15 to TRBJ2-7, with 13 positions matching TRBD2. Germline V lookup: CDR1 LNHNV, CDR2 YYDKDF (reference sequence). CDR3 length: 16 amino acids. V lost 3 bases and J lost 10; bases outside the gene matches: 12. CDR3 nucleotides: TGTGCCACCAGCAGCGGACTAGCGGGGGATCAGAGAACCCAGTACTTC. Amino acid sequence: CATSSGLAGDQRTQYF. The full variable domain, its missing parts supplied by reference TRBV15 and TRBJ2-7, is DAMVIQNPRYQVTQFGKPVTLSCSQTLNHNVMYWYQQKSSQAPKLLFHYYDKDFNNEADTPDNFQSRRPNTSFCFLDIRSPGLGDTAMYLCATSSGLAGDQRTQYFGPGTRLTVT.

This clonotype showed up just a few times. The CDR3 here is CASSYPSRGGLGSLNEQFF. The CDR3 DNA is TGTGCCAGCAGTTACCCGTCTCGGGGGGGACTAGGGTCCCTCAATGAGCAGTTCTTC. This rearrangement joins TRBV6-2 or TRBV6-3 to TRBJ2-1; 8 bases match TRBD2. The CDR3 spans 19 residues. V lost 2 bases and J lost 6; bases outside the gene matches: 18. The germline gives CDR1 MNHEY, CDR2 SVGEGT.

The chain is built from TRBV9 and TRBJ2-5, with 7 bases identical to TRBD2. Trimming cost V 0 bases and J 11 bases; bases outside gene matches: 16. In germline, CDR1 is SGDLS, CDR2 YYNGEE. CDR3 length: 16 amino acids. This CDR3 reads CASSVAAAGLNNEQYF. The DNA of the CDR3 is TGTGCCAGCAGCGTAGCTGCAGCGGGGCTTAACAATGAGCAGTACTTC.

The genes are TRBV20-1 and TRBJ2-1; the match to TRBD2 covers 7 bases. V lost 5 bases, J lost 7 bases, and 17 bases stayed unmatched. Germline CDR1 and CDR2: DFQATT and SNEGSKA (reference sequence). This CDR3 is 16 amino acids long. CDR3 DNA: TGCAGTGCTGATCGGTTGGCGGGAGCCCCCGAGAATGAGCAGTTCTTC. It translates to CSADRLAGAPENEQFF.

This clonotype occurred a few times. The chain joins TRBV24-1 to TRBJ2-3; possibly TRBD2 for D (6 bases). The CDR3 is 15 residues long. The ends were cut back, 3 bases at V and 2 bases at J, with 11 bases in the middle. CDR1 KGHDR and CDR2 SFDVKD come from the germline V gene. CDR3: CATSDAGLYTDTQYF. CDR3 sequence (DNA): TGTGCCACCAGTGATGCGGGACTCTACACAGATACGCAGTATTTT.